Sequencing of this T cell receptor beta chain was carried out in a study of blood T cell repertoires in COVID-19. Background on the study: Italy, Spain and the United States were the sources of the convalescent and acute COVID-19 samples. Sample material is recorded as cDNA or gDNA derived from T cells, B-cell-depleted T cells, or PBMCs.

Original handling: Reference gene primer amplification yielded estimated nucleated cell counts. The assay was immunoSEQ multiplex PCR, and TCRdb's table has in-frame clones only and misses some. D and trimming come from the DNA, and the V and J calls and clone size come from that table. This repertoire shows about 120,000 clones, 85% to 90% found once; its top ten account for 4.6%. From germline, CDR1 is SNHLY and CDR2 FYNNEI. Trimming took 6 bases from V and 8 from J; bases not matched to a gene: 11. This CDR3 region has 15 residues. The chain has TRBV2 and TRBJ1-4, with 8 bases that match TRBD1. The sequenced sample consisted of peripheral blood. The TCR comes from a woman in her forties or fifties with acute or convalescent COVID-19. CDR3 sequence reads: CASRSRQGTLEKLFF. In nucleotides, the CDR3 is TGTGCCAGCAGAAGCCGACAGGGGACCTTGGAAAAACTGTTTTTT.